This entry features one TCR beta chain sequence. Sequencing was performed with immunoSEQ multiplex PCR; in TCRdb, only in-frame clones are kept and a portion is missing. The listing contains roughly 200,000 clones. The sample belongs to a study of control samples from healthy donors and cancer patients. Germline CDR1 is KGHSH and CDR2 is LQKENI. CDR3 length equals 13 residues. Trimming took 0 bases from V and 10 from J, leaving 10 bases between them. The clonotype comes from a woman aged 30 to 39 in good health. The chain carries TRBV18 and TRBJ2-1, with D possibly being TRBD1 (6 bases). Sequenced input: blood. The CDR3 region is CASSPPLGQEQFF. CDR3 nucleotides: TGTGCCAGCTCACCACCTTTGGGACAAGAGCAGTTCTTC.